Listed below are T cell receptor beta chains from one sample, sequenced in a study of post-analysis software for immune sequencing data. MiXCR, applied by TCRdb to the PCR reads, yields one record per CDR3 protein. Of some 690,000 distinct CDR3 sequences in the sample, roughly 27% were seen once. The sequenced sample consisted of blood. The receptors here all came from a girl aged 10 to 17 with multiple sclerosis. The CDR3 runs from the conserved cysteine through the conserved F or W. D genes are given only for firm matches. Expanded clones are given a class, and other clones once, few, many or no size at all.

CDR3 length	D gene	V gene	clone size	J gene	CDR3 DNA	CDR3 protein
14	TRBD2	TRBV20-1	-	TRBJ2-3	TGCAGTGTTTTGGCGGGAGGTAGCACAGATACGCAGTATTTT	CSVLAGGSTDTQYF
13	TRBD1	TRBV9	-	TRBJ1-4	TGTACCAGCAGCCCAGGGGGCCGAGAAAAACTGTTTTTT	CTSSPGGREKLFF
13	-	TRBV6-4	few	TRBJ2-2	TGTGCCAGCAGTGCCAGGGAGGCCGGGGAGCTGTTTTTT	CASSAREAGELFF
18	TRBD2	TRBV5-1	few	TRBJ2-1	TGCGCCAGCAGCTTGGTGCGGACTAGCGGGAGCTTTGTCAATGAGCAGTTCTTC	CASSLVRTSGSFVNEQFF
17	TRBD2	TRBV2	-	TRBJ2-3	TGTGCCAGCAGTTTATACGGACTAGCGGGGACCACAGATACGCAGTATTTT	CASSLYGLAGTTDTQYF
15	TRBD1	TRBV7-9	-	TRBJ1-2	TGTGCCAGCAGCTTAGAGACAGGGAGCTTTGATGGCTACACCTTC	CASSLETGSFDGYTF
15	TRBD1	TRBV27	few	TRBJ2-7	TGTGCCAGCAGTTTATTGGGGACAGGTACCTACGAGCAGTACTTC	CASSLLGTGTYEQYF
15	TRBD2	TRBV29-1	few	TRBJ2-1	TGCAGCGTTGATCGGGGCGGGAGCTCCTACAATGAGCAGTTCTTC	CSVDRGGSSYNEQFF
13	-	TRBV3-1	few	TRBJ2-2	TGTGCCAGCAGCGGGCTGGGCACCGGGGAGCTGTTTTTT	CASSGLGTGELFF
15	TRBD2	TRBV20-1	few	TRBJ2-7	TGCAGTACTCGCAACCTAGCGGGAGATATCTACGAGCAGTACTTC	CSTRNLAGDIYEQYF
16	-	TRBV12-3/TRBV12-4	few	TRBJ1-5	TGTGCCAGCAGCTATGCTCAACCGGGACGTTCGGGGCCCCAGCATTTT	CASSYAQPGRSGPQHF
16	-	TRBV10-3	many	TRBJ2-6	TGTGCCATCAGCCAGGGGATCAGCTCTGGGGCCAACGTCCTGACTTTC	CAISQGISSGANVLTF
15	-	TRBV6-5	few	TRBJ1-2	TGTGCCAGCAGTTACTCGACGGCCATCGGGGGTGGCTACACCTTC	CASSYSTAIGGGYTF
15	TRBD1	TRBV29-1	few	TRBJ1-5	TGCAGCGTTGCCGGGACAGAGGGAGACGGTCAGCCCCAGCATTTT	CSVAGTEGDGQPQHF
13	-	TRBV20-1	-	TRBJ1-1	TGCAGTGCTAGAGGGGGGTATGTCACTGAAGCTTTCTTT	CSARGGYVTEAFF
13	-	TRBV20-1	few	TRBJ1-1	TGCAGTGCTTTTCGGTTCATGAACACTGAAGCTTTCTTT	CSAFRFMNTEAFF
16	-	TRBV10-3	few	TRBJ2-1	TGTGCCATCAGCCGACTAGGCGCCCTTGGTGTTGATGAGCAGTTCTTC	CAISRLGALGVDEQFF
14	TRBD1	TRBV27	-	TRBJ1-2	TGTGCCAGCAGCAGGGACAGGGGATCCTATGGCTACACCTTC	CASSRDRGSYGYTF
18	-	TRBV7-9	-	TRBJ2-6	TGTGCCAGCAGCCCGCCGATGGGGAGGATGGCTGGGGCCAACGTCCTGACTTTC	CASSPPMGRMAGANVLTF
13	TRBD2	TRBV29-1	few	TRBJ2-1	TGCAGCGGGCTTGGACTAGCCTACAATGAGCAGTTCTTC	CSGLGLAYNEQFF
18	TRBD2	TRBV11-2	-	TRBJ2-7	TGTGCCAGCAGCGCTTATTGTGGGGGGACTAACGGATGTTACGAGCAGTACTTC	CASSAYCGGTNGCYEQYF
15	-	TRBV5-1	-	TRBJ2-5	TGCGCCAGCAGCTTGGCAACTACAGCGGGAGAGACCCAGTACTTC	CASSLATTAGETQYF
15	-	TRBV5-6	-	TRBJ1-2	TGTGCCAGCAGCTTGGTATTCGGGATGGTGAATGGGCGCACCTTC	CASSLVFGMVNGRTF
16	-	TRBV5-1	-	TRBJ2-1	TGCGCCAGCAGCTTGGATCTCTCCCTGACCTACAATGAGCAGTTCTTC	CASSLDLSLTYNEQFF
14	-	TRBV20-1	-	TRBJ2-4	TGCAGTGCTAGTATGGGCAGCTACAAAAACATTCAGTACTTC	CSASMGSYKNIQYF
15	TRBD2	TRBV15	-	TRBJ2-7	TGTGCCACCAGCAAAGTGGGACTACTCTCCTACGAGCAGTACTTC	CATSKVGLLSYEQYF
14	-	TRBV28	-	TRBJ2-1	TGTGCCAGTTATGGGTGGGGGTTCTACAATGAGCAGTTCTTC	CASYGWGFYNEQFF
16	TRBD1	TRBV10-3	-	TRBJ1-1	TGTGCCATCAGTGGGACAGGGGGGGGTCTCGGTGCTGAAGCTTTCTTT	CAISGTGGGLGAEAFF
12	-	TRBV20-1	-	TRBJ2-5	TGCAGTGCTGAGGGCCCCTCCGGAGGCCAGTACTTC	CSAEGPSGGQYF
13	TRBD1	TRBV9	-	TRBJ2-1	TGTGCCAGCAGCCCGAGACAGGGGCCCATCCAGTTCTTC	CASSPRQGPIQFF
14	-	TRBV6-2/TRBV6-3	-	TRBJ2-7	TGTGCCAGCTGCAAGTCGGTCTCCGCCTACGAGCAGTACTTC	CASCKSVSAYEQYF
12	-	TRBV24-1	-	TRBJ1-2	TGTGCCACCAGAGACAGACGATCTGGCTACACCTTC	CATRDRRSGYTF
15	-	TRBV20-1	-	TRBJ2-3	TGCAGTGCTAGAGATAATAGCTTAATCACAGATGCGCAGTATTTT	CSARDNSLITDAQYF
15	-	TRBV5-8	-	TRBJ1-1	TGTGCCAGCAGCTGGGCCGGGGGGACGAACACTGAAGCTTTCTTT	CASSWAGGTNTEAFF
15	TRBD1	TRBV28	-	TRBJ1-6	TGTGCCAGCATCCCAATCACAGGGGGCCGGTCACCCCTCCACTTT	CASIPITGGRSPLHF
12	TRBD2	TRBV20-1	few	TRBJ2-5	TGCAGCCTCGGGGGGGCCCTAGAGACCCAGTACTTC	CSLGGALETQYF
15	TRBD2	TRBV6-2/TRBV6-3	few	TRBJ2-7	TGTGCCAGCAAAGAACTAGCGGAGGCAACCTACGAGCAGTACTTC	CASKELAEATYEQYF
15	TRBD2	TRBV11-3	-	TRBJ2-3	TGTGCCAGCAGCTTAGAGGGAGGGGCCAGAGATACGCGGTATTTT	CASSLEGGARDTRYF
15	-	TRBV11-2	-	TRBJ2-1	TGTGCCAGCAGCTTAGAGTCGAGCTCCTACAATGAGCAGTTCTTC	CASSLESSSYNEQFF
13	-	TRBV28	few	TRBJ2-2	TGTGCCATCACCCCGGAAAACACCGGGGAGCTGTTTTTT	CAITPENTGELFF
14	TRBD1	TRBV28	-	TRBJ1-2	TGTGCCAGCAGTCCGCGGACAGGGAGGTATGGCTACACCTTC	CASSPRTGRYGYTF
14	-	TRBV20-1	-	TRBJ2-7	TGCAGTGCCCAACTCACCGGGAGCTCCTACGAGCAGTACTTC	CSAQLTGSSYEQYF
13	TRBD2	TRBV20-1	-	TRBJ2-4	TGCAGCGGGGGACTAGCGGGGGGAAACATTCAGTACTTC	CSGGLAGGNIQYF
11	-	TRBV20-1	few	TRBJ1-1	TGCAGGGGGGATAAGAACACTGAAGCTTTCTTT	CRGDKNTEAFF
16	-	TRBV7-2	-	TRBJ1-1	TGTGCCAGCAGCTTCCTCAGAAGTGAAGGGGACACTGAAGCTTTCTTT	CASSFLRSEGDTEAFF
15	-	TRBV11-2	few	TRBJ1-1	TGTGCCAGCAGCTTAAGGTTCGGAGTACCCACTGAAGCTTTCTTT	CASSLRFGVPTEAFF
13	-	TRBV20-1	few	TRBJ2-5	TGCAGTGCTAGGGGCCTACGTCCGGAGACCCAGTACTTC	CSARGLRPETQYF
15	TRBD2	TRBV6-5	many	TRBJ2-7	TGTGCCAGCAAGCGGACTAGCGGGAGTGACTACGAGCAGTACTTC	CASKRTSGSDYEQYF
15	TRBD2	TRBV7-9	-	TRBJ2-1	TGTGCCAGCAGCTCGAGCGGGACCTCCTACAATGAGCAGTTCTTC	CASSSSGTSYNEQFF
17	TRBD2	TRBV20-1	-	TRBJ2-7	TGCAGTGCTAGAGGGGGACTAGCGGGAGGGGGACTGGACGAGCAGTACTTC	CSARGGLAGGGLDEQYF
13	TRBD2	TRBV12-3/TRBV12-4	-	TRBJ2-7	TGTGCCAGCAGTTTCGGGGGGTTTAGCGAGCAGTACTTC	CASSFGGFSEQYF
13	-	TRBV7-8	-	TRBJ2-7	TGTGCCAGCAGCTTAAGGACTTCAGGGGAGCAGTACTTC	CASSLRTSGEQYF
15	-	TRBV6-2/TRBV6-3	few	TRBJ2-6	TGTGCCAGCAGTTACACTCCCTCTGGGGCCAACGTCCTGACTTTC	CASSYTPSGANVLTF
14	TRBD1	TRBV7-2	-	TRBJ2-3	TGTGCCAGCAGCTCAGGGACAGCCCACGAAAAACTGTATTTT	CASSSGTAHEKLYF
13	-	TRBV20-1	few	TRBJ2-1	TGCAGTGCTGGGCGGGGCGGCTACAATGAGCAGTTCTTC	CSAGRGGYNEQFF
13	-	TRBV5-5	few	TRBJ2-3	TGTGCCAGCAGCTTTGGCCTCACCCATACGCAGTATTTT	CASSFGLTHTQYF
15	-	TRBV5-1	-	TRBJ2-3	TGCGCCAGCAAAGGGGTGGGGATACTTGCCGATACGCAGTATTTT	CASKGVGILADTQYF
14	-	TRBV28	few	TRBJ2-7	TGTGCCAGCAGGGGGGGAAACCTTAGAGGCGAGCAGTACTTC	CASRGGNLRGEQYF